A selection of T cell receptor beta chains follows, all from one sample in a study of blood T cell repertoires in COVID-19. This table comes from immunoSEQ multiplex PCR, and its TCRdb copy is limited to in-frame clones, with some not included. Of 120,000 or so clones in the sample, around 90% were seen once. The sequencing input was peripheral blood. The source of these receptors is a woman aged 50 to 65 with active or convalescent COVID-19. The CDR3 runs from the conserved cysteine through the conserved F or W. Each record gives: CDR3 length, J gene, V gene, clone size, D gene, CDR3 DNA, CDR3 protein. The D gene is left open where the match is weak. A clone size is listed for some rows: how often the clone was seen (once, few, many), or a class if it is expanded.

14 TRBJ1-2 TRBV19 . . TGTGCCAGTAGTATAGCCCGGCAGGGCTATGGCTACACCTTC CASSIARQGYGYTF
15 TRBJ2-7 TRBV4-2 . TRBD2 TGTGCCAGCAGCCAGATAGCGGGAAATAGGTACGAGCAGTACTTC CASSQIAGNRYEQYF
14 TRBJ2-2 TRBV2 . TRBD2 TGTGCCAGCACCGCGGGGGGGAAGAACGGGGAGCTGTTTTTT CASTAGGKNGELFF
13 TRBJ2-1 TRBV5-1 . TRBD2 TGCGCCAGCAGCTCCTCCAGCGGGGATGAGCAGTTCTTC CASSSSSGDEQFF
15 TRBJ2-7 TRBV5-1 . TRBD1 TGCGCCAGCAGCTTGCAGCCAGGGGGCTTCCACGAGCAGTACTTC CASSLQPGGFHEQYF
11 TRBJ2-1 TRBV28 . . TGTGCCAGCAGTTTGGTCGGTGAGCAGTTCTTC CASSLVGEQFF
14 TRBJ2-7 TRBV27 . . TGTGCCAGCAGTTTATCGTTCCCGGGCTACGAGCAGTACTTC CASSLSFPGYEQYF
13 TRBJ2-7 TRBV6-5 . TRBD2 TGTGCCAGCAGTTCCCGGACTAGCGGCGAGCAGTACTTC CASSSRTSGEQYF
17 TRBJ2-3 TRBV6-2/TRBV6-3 . . TGTGCCAGCAGTTACTCGAGGCGCCGGGGAGGCTCAGATACGCAGTATTTT CASSYSRRRGGSDTQYF
16 TRBJ2-2 TRBV7-3 . . TGTGCCAGCAGCTCCCCCGGACAGAAAAACACCGGGGAGCTGTTTTTT CASSSPGQKNTGELFF
15 TRBJ2-5 TRBV24-1 . TRBD2 TGTGCCACCAGTGATCTTAGCGGGAGGCAAGAGACCCAGTACTTC CATSDLSGRQETQYF
15 TRBJ2-3 TRBV9 once TRBD2 TGTGCCAGCAGCGTAGCTTGGGCGGGAGGAGATACGCAGTATTTT CASSVAWAGGDTQYF
15 TRBJ2-2 TRBV18 . TRBD2 TGTGCCAGCTCACCACCGCAGGGAGGGACCGGGGAGCTGTTTTTT CASSPPQGGTGELFF
15 TRBJ2-1 TRBV6-5 once TRBD2 TGTGCCAGCAGTACCCGGGTAGCGGGGTACAATGAGCAGTTCTTC CASSTRVAGYNEQFF
14 TRBJ2-1 TRBV19 . TRBD1 TGTGCCAGTAGATCGGACAGGGGGCTCTATGAGCAGTTCTTC CASRSDRGLYEQFF
13 TRBJ2-7 TRBV5-6 once . TGTGCCAGCAACCCACGGGGGAGATACGAGCAGTACTTC CASNPRGRYEQYF
15 TRBJ2-1 TRBV9 . TRBD2 TGTGCCAGCAGCTTGACTAGCGGGAGGGCCGATGAGCAGTTCTTC CASSLTSGRADEQFF
16 TRBJ2-3 TRBV5-4 . . TGTGCCAGCAGCGCGGGGCTAGCGTTTCGCACAGATACGCAGTATTTT CASSAGLAFRTDTQYF
16 TRBJ2-7 TRBV28 . . TGTGCCAGCAGTTATTATTTCTCCCTCCGCTCCTACGAGCAGTACTTC CASSYYFSLRSYEQYF
15 TRBJ2-1 TRBV11-3 . TRBD2 TGTGCCAGCAGTTTAGCGGGGACTCACTACAATGAGCAGTTCTTC CASSLAGTHYNEQFF
18 TRBJ2-3 TRBV28 . TRBD2 TGTGCCAGCAGTTTCCCCGCGGGGAGAGCGGGACCCACAGATACGCAGTATTTT CASSFPAGRAGPTDTQYF
16 TRBJ2-1 TRBV19 . TRBD2 TGTGCCAGTAGTGCCATCTCCGCGGGAGGGATTAATGAGCAGTTCTTC CASSAISAGGINEQFF
14 TRBJ1-5 TRBV28 . . TGTGCCAGCAGTTTACTCGGGAGCAATCAGCCCCAGCATTTT CASSLLGSNQPQHF
17 TRBJ2-7 TRBV28 . TRBD1 TGTGCCAGCAGTTTATTGTTGAGACAGGGCGACTCCTACGAGCAGTACTTC CASSLLLRQGDSYEQYF
14 TRBJ1-2 TRBV5-6 few . TGTGCCAGCAGCTTGAATCTGGGGCCCACGGGCTACACCTTC CASSLNLGPTGYTF
18 TRBJ1-2 TRBV24-1 . TRBD1 TGTGCCACCAGTGCGTCCGGGACAGGGGCCTTAGCTAACTATGGCTACACCTTC CATSASGTGALANYGYTF
16 TRBJ2-1 TRBV25-1 few . TGTGCCAGCAGTGAATATAAGGCTTATCCAGGGGATGAGCAGTTCTTC CASSEYKAYPGDEQFF
16 TRBJ2-2 TRBV7-8 . . TGTGCCAGCAGCCCGAACAGGGCAGCGAACACCGGGGAGCTGTTTTTT CASSPNRAANTGELFF
14 TRBJ1-1 TRBV27 . . TGTGCCAGCAGTTTACGACAGCTGAACACTGAAGCTTTCTTT CASSLRQLNTEAFF
15 TRBJ2-7 TRBV6-5 . TRBD1 TGTGCCAGCAGCCCCGGGGGGACAGGGATCTCCGAGCAGTACTTC CASSPGGTGISEQYF
13 TRBJ2-7 TRBV9 . . TGTGCCAGCAGCTCCCCGGGTGGCGACGAGCAGTACTTC CASSSPGGDEQYF
16 TRBJ1-2 TRBV11-2 . TRBD1 TGTGCCAGCAGCTTAGGCCAGGGGGCGGACCACTATGGCTACACCTTC CASSLGQGADHYGYTF
16 TRBJ2-4 TRBV6-1 . . TGTGCCAGCAGTGAACAGGGGAGAAAGGCCAAAAACATTCAGTACTTC CASSEQGRKAKNIQYF
16 TRBJ2-5 TRBV7-2 . TRBD2 TGTGCCAGCAGCTTACTAGCGGGATTCATACGGGAGACCCAGTACTTC CASSLLAGFIRETQYF
12 TRBJ2-7 TRBV10-3 . TRBD2 TGTGCCATCAGGGGGGGGGACCACGAGCAGTACTTC CAIRGGDHEQYF
12 TRBJ2-7 TRBV12-3/TRBV12-4 . TRBD2 TGTGCCAGCCGGGACTACCACTACGAGCAGTACTTC CASRDYHYEQYF
16 TRBJ2-2 TRBV5-6 . TRBD1 TGTGCCAGCAGCTTGGCCGGGACAGGGATCGCCGGGGAGCTGTTTTTT CASSLAGTGIAGELFF
14 TRBJ1-5 TRBV4-1 . . TGCGCCAGCAGCCAAGGCGACGGGGGTCAGCCCCAGCATTTT CASSQGDGGQPQHF
11 TRBJ2-7 TRBV20-1 . . TGCAGTGCTCGTTTCTTATACGAGCAGTACTTC CSARFLYEQYF